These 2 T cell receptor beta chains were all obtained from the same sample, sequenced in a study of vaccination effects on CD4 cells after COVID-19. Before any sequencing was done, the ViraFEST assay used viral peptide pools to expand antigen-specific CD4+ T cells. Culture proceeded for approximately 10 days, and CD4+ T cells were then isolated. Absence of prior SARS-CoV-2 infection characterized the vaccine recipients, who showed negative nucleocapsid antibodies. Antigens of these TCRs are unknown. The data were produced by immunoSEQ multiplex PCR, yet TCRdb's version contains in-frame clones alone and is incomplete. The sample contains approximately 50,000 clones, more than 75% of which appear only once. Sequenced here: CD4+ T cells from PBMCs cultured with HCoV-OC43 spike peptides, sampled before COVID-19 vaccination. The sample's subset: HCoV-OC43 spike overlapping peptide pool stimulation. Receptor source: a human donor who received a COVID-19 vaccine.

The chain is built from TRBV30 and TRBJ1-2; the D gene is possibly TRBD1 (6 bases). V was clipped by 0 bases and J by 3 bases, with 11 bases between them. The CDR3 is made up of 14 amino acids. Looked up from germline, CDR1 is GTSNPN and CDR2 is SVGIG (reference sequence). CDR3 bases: TGTGCCTGGAGTGTACGACAGGACCACTATGGCTACACCTTC. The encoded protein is CAWSVRQDHYGYTF.

This chain's CDR3 is CASRRQGNSNQPQHF. In DNA, the CDR3 is TGTGCCAGCAGGCGCCAGGGTAATAGCAATCAGCCCCAGCATTTT. The V call is TRBV6-5, the J call TRBJ1-5; a weak D match, TRBD1 (5 bases). Per germline, CDR1 MNHEY and CDR2 SVGAGI. CDR3 size: 15 residues. V was trimmed by 6 bases and J by 0 bases, leaving 12 bases between them.